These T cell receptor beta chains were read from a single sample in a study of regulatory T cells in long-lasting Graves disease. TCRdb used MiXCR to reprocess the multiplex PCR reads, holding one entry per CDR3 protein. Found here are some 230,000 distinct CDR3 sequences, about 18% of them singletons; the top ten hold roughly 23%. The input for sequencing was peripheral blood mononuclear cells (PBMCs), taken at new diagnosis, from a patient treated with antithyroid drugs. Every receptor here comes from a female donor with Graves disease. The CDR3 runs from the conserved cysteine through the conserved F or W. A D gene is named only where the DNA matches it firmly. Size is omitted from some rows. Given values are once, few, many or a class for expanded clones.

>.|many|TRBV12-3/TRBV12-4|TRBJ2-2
TGTGCCAGCAGTTTAGTCAGGGCCGGGGAGCTGTTTTTT
CASSLVRAGELFF
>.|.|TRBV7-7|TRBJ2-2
TGTGCTAGCAGCTTAGGAGAAGGGGCCGGGGAGCTGTTTTTT
CASSLGEGAGELFF
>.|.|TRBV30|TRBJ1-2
TGTGCCTGGAGCGTATCTGGGGCGGGTGGCTACACCTTC
CAWSVSGAGGYTF
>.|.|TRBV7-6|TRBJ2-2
TGTGCCAGCAGCAGAACCGGGACCGGGGAGCTGTTTTTT
CASSRTGTGELFF
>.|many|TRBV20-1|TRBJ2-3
TGCAGTGCTAGTGCCGGGGGCAGCACAGATACGCAGTATTTT
CSASAGGSTDTQYF
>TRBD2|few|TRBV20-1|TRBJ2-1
TGCAGTGCTAGTACTAGCGGGAGCTCCTACAATGAGCAGTTCTTC
CSASTSGSSYNEQFF
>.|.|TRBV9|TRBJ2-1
TGTGCCAGCAGCGCCGGGACTGTGTACAATGAGCAGTTCTTC
CASSAGTVYNEQFF
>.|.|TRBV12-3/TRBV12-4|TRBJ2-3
TGTGCCAGCGGACCTAGCACAGATACGCAGTATTTT
CASGPSTDTQYF
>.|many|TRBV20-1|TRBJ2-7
TGCAGTGCTAGGCAGCCCAGCTCCTACGAGCAGTACTTC
CSARQPSSYEQYF
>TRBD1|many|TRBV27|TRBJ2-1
TGTGCCAGCAGTCCGCGGGACAGGAGATCGGATGAGCAGTTCTTC
CASSPRDRRSDEQFF
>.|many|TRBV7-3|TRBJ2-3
TGTGCCAGCAGCCTGGCCAAGAGCACAGATACGCAGTATTTT
CASSLAKSTDTQYF
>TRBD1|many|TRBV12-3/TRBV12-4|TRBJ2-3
TGTGCCAGCAGTTTATCAGGGGGCGAGGCAGATACGCAGTATTTT
CASSLSGGEADTQYF
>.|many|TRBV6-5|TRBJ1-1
TGTGCCAGCAGTTCCCCGGGGGGGACGGAAGCTTTCTTT
CASSSPGGTEAFF
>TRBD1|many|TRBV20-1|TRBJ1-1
TGCAGTGCTAGCGGGACACAGGGGGCTGCTGAAGCTTTCTTT
CSASGTQGAAEAFF
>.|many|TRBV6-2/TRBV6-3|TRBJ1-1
TGTGCCAGCAGTTACCCGAGGGGAGGGCCCTCCAACACTGAAGCTTTCTTT
CASSYPRGGPSNTEAFF